The clone carrying this T cell receptor (beta chain) was seen a few times. CDR3 length equals 14 residues. Per germline, CDR1 SNHLY and CDR2 FYNNEI. Trimming removed 6 bases at V and 7 bases at J, with 18 bases between. TCRdb's copy holds only in-frame clones and misses some; the assay was immunoSEQ multiplex PCR. The sample lists some 35,000 clones, 70% to 85% occurring once. These data are taken from a study of PD-L1 blockade in urothelial cancer. Sequenced here: PBMCs, sampled around atezolizumab (anti-PD-L1) treatment. The sequence derives from a man aged 55-75 years with urothelial cancer. V and J are TRBV2 and TRBJ2-5, with a weak D call TRBD1 (5 bases). CDR3 amino acids: CASSSQASQWTQYF. The CDR3 DNA follows: TGTGCCAGCAGCTCACAGGCATCGCAGTGGACCCAGTACTTC.